These 32 T cell receptor beta chains came from one sample sequenced in a study of Ad26.COV2.S vaccination and SARS-CoV-2 variants. Treatment: around 19 received Ad26.COV2.S at low or high dose, single or two shots; several received placebo; per-sample allocation not given. The samples were gathered on day 63 after the first injection of vaccine or placebo. Assay used: immunoSEQ multiplex PCR; TCRdb lists only in-frame clones, some missing. The data show around 400,000 clones, around 91% seen once. The sequencing used peripheral blood, collected in a trial of Ad26.COV2.S vaccine versus placebo. The source is a person aged 18 to 59 who received the Ad26.COV2.S COVID-19 vaccine or a placebo.

The J gene is TRBJ2-3, the V gene TRBV7-8; D unresolved. Trimming stripped 5 bases from V and 5 bases from J, with 5 bases between. There are 11 residues in the CDR3. CDR1 is SGHVS, CDR2 FQNEAQ, per germline. In nucleotides, the CDR3 is TGTGCCAGCAGCGCCTTAGATACGCAGTATTTT. Its protein product is CASSALDTQYF.

J is TRBJ1-6 and V is TRBV7-2; TRBD1 aligns across 8 bases. With 5 bases clipped from V and 9 bases from J, the junction kept 12 bases outside the gene matches. Germline lookup yields CDR1 SGHTA and CDR2 FQGNSA. The CDR3 contains 16 residues. This CDR3 reads CASSTSSTGDSSPLHF. CDR3 coding DNA: TGTGCCAGCAGCACATCCTCGACAGGGGATAGTTCACCCCTCCACTTT.

The rearrangement uses TRBV18 and TRBJ1-2, with unresolved D. The germline V gene encodes CDR1 KGHSH and CDR2 LQKENI. The germline V and J ends were trimmed by 0 bases and 2 bases, with 4 bases remaining between them. The CDR3 length is 13 residues. The CDR3 loop is CASSPPENYGYTF. The CDR3 nucleotides are TGTGCCAGCTCACCACCGGAAAACTATGGCTACACCTTC. Full variable domain (missing parts from reference TRBV18 and TRBJ1-2): NAGVMQNPRHLVRRRGQEARLRCSPMKGHSHVYWYRQLPEEGLKFMVYLQKENIIDESGMPKERFSAEFPKEGPSILRIQQVVRGDSAAYFCASSPPENYGYTFGSGTRLTVV.

Remarks on this clone: The same CDR3 can be traced to other DNA sequences in this sample. This rearrangement joins TRBV25-1 to TRBJ2-7; D call uncertain. The germline V and J ends were trimmed by 4 bases and 0 bases, with 4 bases remaining between them. CDR1 is MGHDK and CDR2 is SYGVNS in the germline V gene. This CDR3 has 12 amino acids. The CDR3 is CASSGNSYEQYF. The CDR3 region has the DNA TGTGCCAGCAGTGGTAACTCCTACGAGCAGTACTTC.

As for this clone: The same CDR3 also results from other DNA sequences found in this sample. The chain carries TRBV7-7 and TRBJ1-1; D gene uncertain. V shed 2 bases and J shed 1 base, with 5 bases lying between them. The CDR3 contains 13 residues. The V gene's germline CDR1 is SSHAT and CDR2 FNYEAQ (reference sequence). The chain's CDR3 is CASSLRENTEAFF. The CDR3 bases are TGTGCCAGCAGCTTAAGGGAGAACACTGAAGCTTTCTTT.

As DNA, the CDR3 is TGTGCCAGCAGTTTAGGGGGGGGGCCCCAGCATTTT. It specifies CASSLGGGPQHF. This chain uses TRBV27 with TRBJ1-5; D may be TRBD1 (5 bases). Deletions cut 2 bases from V and 9 bases from J, with 8 bases between. Germline CDR1 reads MNHEY; CDR2 reads SMNVEV (reference sequence). This CDR3 is built from 12 residues.

CDR3 sequence reads: CASSEGGQRAFF. The CDR3 DNA is TGTGCCAGCAGTGAAGGGGGGCAACGAGCTTTCTTT. The chain is built from TRBV2 and TRBJ1-1, with D perhaps matching TRBD1 (6 bases). Trimming removed 1 base from V and 10 bases from J, with 10 bases in between. Looked up from germline, CDR1 is SNHLY and CDR2 is FYNNEI. CDR3 length: 12 residues.

This chain uses TRBV28 with TRBJ2-7; D is uncertain. The CDR3 spans 13 residues. Trimming left V 6 bases short and J 1 base short, with 10 bases between. Germline V gives CDR1 MDHEN, CDR2 SYDVKM. CDR3 loop: CASRRGPSYEQYF. The CDR3 bases are TGTGCCAGCAGGCGTGGACCATCCTACGAGCAGTACTTC.

The chain joins TRBV10-3 to TRBJ1-1; D uncertain. The length of the CDR3 is 13 residues. V was pared by 1 base and J by 11 bases, with 14 bases between. Germline CDR1 reads ENHRY; CDR2 reads SYGVKD. The CDR3 DNA reads TGTGCCATCAGTGAGTGGGAGGGCCTCTGGGCTTTCTTT. Protein: CAISEWEGLWAFF.

The V and J genes are TRBV4-2 and TRBJ2-5; 7 bases are a match to TRBD2. V trimming: 3 bases; J trimming: 5 bases; junction bases outside the gene matches: 12. In germline, CDR1 is LGHNA, CDR2 YNFKEQ. The CDR3 extends over 16 amino acids. The CDR3 DNA sequence: TGTGCCAGCAGCCACTTAACGGGGGGAGGGTCGGAGACCCAGTACTTC. Translation gives CASSHLTGGGSETQYF.

This clone has only a few counts. This rearrangement joins TRBV19 to TRBJ1-5; 7 bases map to TRBD1. This CDR3 is 15 amino acids long. V was clipped by 4 bases and J by 4 bases; unmatched bases: 7. The germline CDR1 and CDR2 sequences are LNHDA and SQIVND (reference sequence). CDR3 in amino acids: CASSRGQTLNQPQHF. The CDR3 DNA reads as TGTGCCAGTAGTAGGGGACAGACCTTAAATCAGCCCCAGCATTTT.

The chain recombines TRBV2 with TRBJ2-1; D could derive from TRBD1 or TRBD2 (5 bases each). The V end lost 1 base, the J end lost 3 bases, and 13 bases lay between the germline ends. The germline gives CDR1 SNHLY, CDR2 FYNNEI. This CDR3 is built from 16 residues. This CDR3 is CASSEGPGRIYNEQFF. The CDR3 nucleotides are TGTGCCAGCAGTGAAGGTCCGGGACGGATCTACAATGAGCAGTTCTTC. Full variable domain (remainder filled in from reference TRBV2 and TRBJ2-1): EPEVTQTPSHQVTQMGQEVILRCVPISNHLYFYWYRQILGQKVEFLVSFYNNEISEKSEIFDDQFSVERPDGSNFTLKIRSTKLEDSAMYFCASSEGPGRIYNEQFFGPGTRLTVL.

The rearrangement joins TRBV3-1 (or the pseudogene TRBV3-2) to TRBJ1-1, with 12 bases fitting TRBD1. Per the germline V gene, CDR1 is LGHDT and CDR2 is YNNKEL (reference sequence). The CDR3 has 14 amino acids. Trimming took 3 bases from V and 6 from J; bases not matched to a gene: 2. CDR3 nucleotides: TGTGCCAGCAGCCAGGGACAGGGGGCGGCTGAAGCTTTCTTT. Residues: CASSQGQGAAEAFF.

This clone was observed a single time. The rearrangement joins TRBV28 to TRBJ2-5, with D unclear. The germline V and J ends were trimmed by 1 base and 5 bases, with 5 bases remaining between them. The CDR3 extends over 12 amino acids. The germline gives CDR1 MDHEN, CDR2 SYDVKM. This chain's CDR3 is CASSLLRETQYF. CDR3 DNA sequence: TGTGCCAGCAGTTTATTGCGGGAGACCCAGTACTTC.

The V and J genes are TRBV28 and TRBJ1-1; possible D gene TRBD1, 5 bases. V was shortened by 4 bases and J by 1 base, with 13 bases between the two germline ends. The CDR3 has 15 amino acids. Germline-derived CDR1 and CDR2 are MDHEN and SYDVKM. This CDR3 is CASSSRGFGNTEAFF. In DNA, the CDR3 is TGTGCCAGCAGTTCGCGGGGGTTCGGGAACACTGAAGCTTTCTTT.

The V call is TRBV27, the J call TRBJ2-7, with D possibly TRBD2 on 5 matching bases. Germline CDR1 is MNHEY and CDR2 is SMNVEV (reference sequence). With 6 bases removed from V and 2 bases from J, the gap between germline ends came to 20 bases. The CDR3 totals 16 residues. The CDR3 is CASSPVRLALAYEQYF. In DNA form, the CDR3 reads TGTGCCAGCAGCCCCGTTCGCCTAGCCCTCGCCTACGAGCAGTACTTC.

The chain employs TRBV2 and TRBJ1-3; D call uncertain. Trimming removed 3 bases at V and 1 base at J, with 1 base between. The CDR3 is 12 amino acids. Germline loops: CDR1 SNHLY, CDR2 FYNNEI. CDR3 region: CASSDSGNTIYF. CDR3 DNA sequence: TGTGCCAGCAGTGATTCTGGAAACACCATATATTTT.

CDR3 sequence (DNA): TGTGCCAGCAGCTTGGGGCTTCAGGGGACCCGCTCTGGAAACACCATATATTTT. Protein: CASSLGLQGTRSGNTIYF. This rearrangement joins TRBV5-5 to TRBJ1-3, with D perhaps matching TRBD1 (6 bases). The V end lost 0 bases, the J end lost 0 bases, and 16 bases lay between the germline ends. The CDR3 is 18 amino acids. In germline, CDR1 is SGHKS, CDR2 YYEKEE (reference sequence).

The chain uses TRBV7-9 and TRBJ2-7; unclear D gene. The V gene lost 1 base and the J gene lost 5 bases, with 9 bases spanning the gap. The V gene's germline CDR1 is SEHNR and CDR2 FQNEAQ (reference sequence). This CDR3 has 13 amino acids. Here the CDR3 DNA reads TGTGCCAGCAGCTTAGAAAGTGGTCACGAGCAGTACTTC. It translates to CASSLESGHEQYF.

The chain is built from TRBV6-1 and TRBJ1-6; the match to TRBD1 covers 7 bases. The length of the CDR3 is 13 residues. With 6 bases clipped from V and 10 bases from J, the junction kept 6 bases outside the gene matches. Germline values: CDR1 MNHNS, CDR2 SASEGT. CDR3 in amino acids: CASSWTGGSPLHF. As DNA, the CDR3 is TGTGCCAGCAGCTGGACAGGCGGGTCACCCCTCCACTTT.

This clone was seen repeatedly, ten times or more. The genes are TRBV29-1 and TRBJ2-1, with TRBD1 matching over 9 bases. CDR3 size: 14 residues. Germline V gene lookup returns CDR1 SQVTM and CDR2 ANQGSEA. V was pared by 6 bases and J by 6 bases, with 9 bases of the junction left unmatched. This CDR3 is CSVPGTGILNEQFF. The CDR3 bases are TGCAGCGTCCCCGGGACAGGGATTCTCAATGAGCAGTTCTTC.

The chain employs TRBV2 and TRBJ2-1; TRBD1 aligns across 8 bases. The trim removed 7 bases at V and 12 bases at J, leaving 11 bases unmatched. Germline CDR1 and CDR2: SNHLY and FYNNEI. The CDR3 has 13 amino acids. In nucleotides, the CDR3 is TGTGCCAGCATACTCTTGATTGGGACAGGGCAGTTCTTC. Its translation is CASILLIGTGQFF.

The genes are TRBV15 and TRBJ2-5; 7 bases agree with TRBD2. V shed 0 bases, J shed 5 bases, and the junction held 6 bases outside the gene matches. The V gene's germline CDR1 is LNHNV and CDR2 YYDKDF (reference sequence). The CDR3 length is 15 residues. The CDR3 spells CATSREAGAVETQYF. The CDR3 DNA reads as TGTGCCACCAGCAGAGAGGCGGGAGCGGTGGAGACCCAGTACTTC.

This clone was counted only a few times. The chain couples TRBV7-9 to TRBJ2-1; 10 positions agree with TRBD2. Per germline, CDR1 SEHNR and CDR2 FQNEAQ (reference sequence). The CDR3 length is 16 residues. J lost 5 bases, V lost 0 bases, and 4 bases had no gene match. The CDR3: CASSLAPGLAHNEQFF. The CDR3 region has the DNA TGTGCCAGCAGCTTAGCCCCGGGACTAGCGCACAATGAGCAGTTCTTC.

The chain combines TRBV4-1 with TRBJ1-1; D call uncertain. V lost 0 bases to trimming and J lost 0 bases, with 5 bases between them. Germline CDR1 MGHRA, CDR2 YSYEKL. The CDR3 runs to 14 residues. DNA of the CDR3: TGCGCCAGCAGCCAAGAAGCCGTGAACACTGAAGCTTTCTTT. This sequence encodes CASSQEAVNTEAFF.

Only one count was recorded for this clone. The chain is built from TRBV7-8 and TRBJ1-5; D perhaps matches TRBD1 (6 bases). Germline loops: CDR1 SGHVS, CDR2 FQNEAQ. CDR3 length: 21 amino acids. Between the trimmed V and J ends, which lost 1 base and 0 bases, there was a span of 25 bases. CDR3 protein: CASSLGVRVQGGLYSNQPQHF. The DNA for the CDR3 is TGTGCCAGCAGCTTAGGCGTTCGGGTACAGGGAGGGCTTTATAGCAATCAGCCCCAGCATTTT.

The chain has TRBV11-2 and TRBJ2-1, with D unclear. The CDR3 has 12 residues. Trimming stripped 0 bases from V and 12 bases from J, with 9 bases between. Germline CDR1 reads SGHAT; CDR2 reads FQNNGV. The CDR3 nucleotides read TGTGCCAGCAGCTTAGAGTCGCTTAGGCAGTTCTTC. Translated: CASSLESLRQFF. Variable domain in full (rest from reference TRBV11-2 and TRBJ2-1): EAGVAQSPRYKIIEKRQSVAFWCNPISGHATLYWYQQILGQGPKLLIQFQNNGVVDDSQLPKDRFSAERLKGVDSTLKIQPAKLEDSAVYLCASSLESLRQFFGPGTRLTVL.

The CDR3 loop is CSVEGGAGMYEQYF. The DNA for the CDR3 is TGCAGCGTTGAAGGGGGAGCAGGCATGTACGAGCAGTACTTC. The rearrangement joins TRBV29-1 to TRBJ2-7; D is perhaps TRBD2 (5 bases). The CDR3 sequence is 14 residues long. V shed 1 base and J shed 4 bases, with 14 bases lying between them. Germline values: CDR1 SQVTM, CDR2 ANQGSEA.

The chain recombines TRBV19 with TRBJ1-2, with a weak D call TRBD1 (6 bases). The CDR3 is 14 amino acids. Germline CDR1 and CDR2: LNHDA and SQIVND (reference sequence). V lost 5 bases and J 4 bases, leaving 14 bases between the germline ends. The CDR3 region is CASSLQGSPYGYTF. CDR3 in DNA: TGTGCCAGTAGTTTACAGGGATCCCCCTATGGCTACACCTTC.

V is TRBV7-7 and J is TRBJ2-5; D possibly corresponds to TRBD1 (6 bases). Trimming cost V 2 bases and J 4 bases, with 11 bases left between them. This CDR3 has 14 amino acids. Per the germline V gene, CDR1 is SSHAT and CDR2 is FNYEAQ (reference sequence). CDR3 nucleotide sequence: TGTGCCAGCAGCTTACAGGGGAATGGAGAGACCCAGTACTTC. Its translation: CASSLQGNGETQYF.

The chain has TRBV29-1 and TRBJ2-1; 10 nucleotides align to TRBD2. Germline V gene lookup returns CDR1 SQVTM and CDR2 ANQGSEA. V lost 4 bases to trimming and J lost 10 bases; unmatched junction nucleotides: 10. The CDR3 is 14 residues long. The CDR3 spells CSVGASGSSREQFF. For the CDR3, the DNA is TGCAGCGTTGGGGCTAGCGGGAGTTCGAGAGAGCAGTTCTTC.

J is TRBJ2-2 and V is TRBV7-6; D gene ambiguous. This CDR3 comprises 14 residues. V lost 2 bases to trimming and J lost 4 bases, with 8 bases between them. Germline lookup yields CDR1 SGHVS and CDR2 FNYEAQ. This chain's CDR3 is CASSLWGSTGELFF. In DNA, the CDR3 is TGTGCCAGCAGCTTATGGGGATCCACCGGGGAGCTGTTTTTT.